One sample yielded the 21 T cell receptor beta chains listed below, sequenced in a study of regulatory T cells in long-lasting Graves disease. Time point denoted: persistent/refractory GD, antithyroid drugs over 5 years with positive TRAb. Making the TCR library involved RNA that had been extracted from PBMCs. The authors built TCR beta libraries using iRepertoire HTBI primers and Arm-PCR of CDR3 regions. MiXCR, run by TCRdb on the multiplex PCR reads, gives a single entry per CDR3 protein. The sample records around 400,000 distinct CDR3 sequences, around 20% being singletons. Material: peripheral blood mononuclear cells (PBMCs), obtained when the disease was refractory, from a patient treated with antithyroid drugs. Receptors were obtained from a female donor with Graves disease.

This clonotype came up many times. In DNA, the CDR3 is TGTGCCAGCAGACCGACAGGGTATAGCGGGAGACCTCACGAGCAGTACTTC. As protein: CASRPTGYSGRPHEQYF. The chain couples TRBV6-1 to TRBJ2-7, with 9 bases that match TRBD2. Germline V gene data show CDR1 as MNHNS and CDR2 as SASEGT. The V segment lost 6 bases and the J segment 5 bases; nucleotides outside the gene matches: 17. This CDR3 is built from 17 residues.

The sample holds a few counts of this clonotype. The chain employs TRBV30 and TRBJ2-7; 9 bases map to TRBD1. V was pared by 6 bases and J by 4 bases, with 10 bases of the junction left unmatched. The CDR3 is 14 amino acids. Germline lookup yields CDR1 GTSNPN and CDR2 SVGIG (reference sequence). The CDR3, as DNA: TGTGCCTGTACCGCTACGGACAGGGGTTACGAGCAGTACTTC. Residues: CACTATDRGYEQYF.

This chain links TRBV6-5 with TRBJ2-2; 13 positions agree with TRBD2. The length of the CDR3 is 17 residues. After removal of 4 bases from V and 0 bases from J, the junction contained 2 bases not matched to a gene. Germline CDR1 is MNHEY and CDR2 is SVGAGI. CDR3 sequence (DNA): TGTGCCAGCAGTTGGGGACTAGCGGGGTCGAACACCGGGGAGCTGTTTTTT. Protein: CASSWGLAGSNTGELFF.

This clonotype has at least ten counts. CDR3 in amino acids: CASRSGTGLGTF. Written as DNA, the CDR3 is TGTGCCAGCAGGTCCGGGACAGGGCTAGGAACCTTC. J is TRBJ1-2 and V is TRBV6-1; TRBD1 aligns across 9 bases. V dropped 6 bases and J dropped 14; count of bases not matched to a gene: 10. The CDR3 loop spans 12 amino acids. Germline CDR1 reads MNHNS; CDR2 reads SASEGT.

Note on this clonotype: It is likely a read error: a sequence one base away is far more abundant. The chain links TRBV12-3 or TRBV12-4 to TRBJ2-6; 9 nucleotides line up with TRBD1. V dropped 6 bases and J dropped 0; count of bases not matched to a gene: 9. This CDR3 comprises 18 residues. The CDR3 nucleotides read TGTGCCAGCAGCCACCGACAGGGGGACGTCTCTGGGGCCAACGTCCTGACTTTC. Its translation is CASSHRQGDVSGANVLTF.

This clonotype was seen ten or more times. The rearrangement uses TRBV2 and TRBJ2-7, with 11 bases matching TRBD2. Germline V gene data show CDR1 as SNHLY and CDR2 as FYNNEI. The CDR3 is 15 residues long. Trimming removed 7 bases from V and 5 bases from J; junction bases left unmatched: 10. CDR3 nucleotide sequence: TGTGCCAGCACCAAAGGGACTAGCGGTATCGACGAGCAGTACTTC. This encodes CASTKGTSGIDEQYF.

This clonotype occurred many times. CDR3 sequence reads: CASSDSRETQYF. The DNA for the CDR3 is TGTGCCAGTAGTGACTCGCGGGAGACCCAGTACTTC. The chain recombines TRBV19 with TRBJ2-5; D remains ambiguous. In germline, CDR1 is LNHDA, CDR2 SQIVND (reference sequence). V was pared by 5 bases and J by 5 bases, with 9 bases between. The CDR3 is 12 amino acids.

CDR3 amino acids: CASSEMGYEQYF. CDR3 sequence (DNA): TGTGCCAGCAGTGAGATGGGGTACGAGCAGTACTTC. V and J are TRBV25-1 and TRBJ2-7, with D uncertain. Trimming took off 3 bases at V and 4 bases at J, with 7 bases between the two ends. The CDR3 is 12 residues long. Per germline, CDR1 MGHDK and CDR2 SYGVNS.

This clonotype was seen at least ten times. The chain joins TRBV2 to TRBJ2-5, with D perhaps matching TRBD1 (5 bases). CDR1 is SNHLY and CDR2 is FYNNEI in the germline V gene. This CDR3 contains 14 residues. V was pared by 1 base and J by 5 bases, with 11 bases between. The CDR3: CASSEERGVETQYF. Written as DNA, the CDR3 is TGTGCCAGCAGTGAAGAAAGGGGCGTGGAGACCCAGTACTTC. The full variable domain, with the rest looked up from reference TRBV2 and TRBJ2-5, is EPEVTQTPSHQVTQMGQEVILRCVPISNHLYFYWYRQILGQKVEFLVSFYNNEISEKSEIFDDQFSVERPDGSNFTLKIRSTKLEDSAMYFCASSEERGVETQYFGPGTRLLVL.

In the case of this clonotype: A much larger clone lies one base from this, so it may be a read error. Given the absence of the conserved phenylalanine or tryptophan at the CDR3 end, a read error is likely. V gene TRBV20-1 combines with J gene TRBJ2-5; maybe TRBD1 (6 bases). With 3 bases removed from V and 6 bases from J, the gap between germline ends came to 11 bases. Germline CDR1 is DFQATT and CDR2 is SNEGSKA (reference sequence). The CDR3 loop spans 12 amino acids. CDR3 nucleotides: TGCAGTGCTAGGCAGGGGATAAAGACCCAGTACTCC. It specifies CSARQGIKTQYS.

This chain's CDR3 is CASRTDNSNQPQHF. CDR3 bases: TGTGCCAGTAGAACAGATAATAGCAATCAGCCCCAGCATTTT. The chain joins TRBV19 to TRBJ1-5; D is unresolved. This CDR3 contains 14 residues. The germline V and J ends were trimmed by 6 bases and 0 bases, with 9 bases remaining between them. Germline CDR1 LNHDA, CDR2 SQIVND (reference sequence).

Details on this clonotype: A read error may produce the germline difference seen at one junction end. The rearrangement links TRBV7-9 to TRBJ1-5, with D unclear. Germline assignment: CDR1 SEHNR and CDR2 FQNEAQ (reference sequence). The CDR3 extends over 15 amino acids. CDR3 loop: CASSLEGESNQPRHF. The CDR3 region has the DNA TGTGCCAGCAGCTTAGAGGGAGAGAGCAATCAGCCCCGGCATTTT. Looking up the rest from reference TRBV7-9 and TRBJ1-5 gives the full variable domain: DTGVSQNPRHKITKRGQNVTFRCDPISEHNRLYWYRQTLGQGPEFLTYFQNEAQLEKSRLLSDRFSAERPKGSFSTLEIQRTEQGDSAMYLCASSLEGESNQPRHFGDGTRLSIL.

The genes are TRBV30 and TRBJ2-7; D is unresolved. This CDR3 region has 15 residues. Trimming stripped 0 bases from V and 5 bases from J, with 17 bases between. The V gene's germline CDR1 is GTSNPN and CDR2 SVGIG (reference sequence). For the CDR3, the DNA is TGTGCCTGGAGTGTATCACTGATATTTACGAACGAGCAGTACTTC. Translated, it gives CAWSVSLIFTNEQYF.

This clonotype occurred many times. V and J are TRBV12-3 or TRBV12-4 and TRBJ2-5, with 9 bases that match TRBD1. This CDR3 spans 16 amino acids. Losses at the gene ends were 5 bases for V and 5 bases for J; bases not matched to a gene: 12. CDR3 sequence (DNA): TGTGCCAGCAGTCCCGTGAGGGGACAGGGCTTGGAGACCCAGTACTTC. Its translation: CASSPVRGQGLETQYF.

CDR3 in amino acids: CASRGRRLTSTDTQYF. For the CDR3, the DNA is TGTGCCAGCCGGGGGAGGCGGCTCACTAGCACAGATACGCAGTATTTT. The V and J genes are TRBV12-3 or TRBV12-4 and TRBJ2-3, with D tentatively TRBD2 (6 bases). The CDR3 has 16 amino acids. The V end was cut by 8 bases, the J end by 0 bases, with 18 bases between.

On this clonotype itself: This may come from a read error, since a much larger clone is one base off. This sequence joins TRBV11-2 and TRBJ2-5; 7 nucleotides line up with TRBD1. CDR1 and CDR2 (germline): SGHAT, FQNNGV. The CDR3 totals 16 residues. The CDR3 region has the DNA TGTGCCGGCAGCACAGGGACAGTCAGCAACCAAGAGACCCAGTACTTC. It yields the protein CAGSTGTVSNQETQYF.

The rearrangement uses TRBV7-2 and TRBJ2-1; unclear D gene. The CDR3 spans 13 residues. Germline CDR1 and CDR2: SGHTA and FQGNSA. Trimming stripped 3 bases from V and 4 bases from J, with 7 bases between. In DNA, the CDR3 is TGTGCCAGCAGCTTCCCAACTTACAATGAGCAGTTCTTC. Its translation is CASSFPTYNEQFF. The complete variable domain, with remaining parts taken from reference TRBV7-2 and TRBJ2-1, reads GAGVSQSPSNKVTEKGKDVELRCDPISGHTALYWYRQSLGQGLEFLIYFQGNSAPDKSGLPSDRFSAERTGGSVSTLTIQRTQQEDSAVYLCASSFPTYNEQFFGPGTRLTVL.

The table lists this clonotype with a few counts. The genes are TRBV5-1 and TRBJ2-5, with a possible D match to TRBD2 (5 bases). Germline V CDR1 and CDR2: SGHRS, YFSETQ. The length of the CDR3 is 14 residues. V lost 3 bases, J lost 5 bases, and 14 bases lay in between. CDR3 nucleotide sequence: TGCGCCAGCAGCTCAGGACCCAGAGGGGAGACCCAGTACTTC. Protein: CASSSGPRGETQYF. Variable domain in full (rest from reference TRBV5-1 and TRBJ2-5): KAGVTQTPRYLIKTRGQQVTLSCSPISGHRSVSWYQQTPGQGLQFLFEYFSETQRNKGNFPGRFSGRQFSNSRSEMNVSTLELGDSALYLCASSSGPRGETQYFGPGTRLLVL.

This clonotype was found many times. The V call is TRBV24-1, the J call TRBJ2-7; D perhaps matches TRBD2 (6 bases). The V and J ends lost 3 bases and 7 bases respectively, with 15 bases between them. The germline V gene encodes CDR1 KGHDR and CDR2 SFDVKD. The CDR3 extends over 14 amino acids. The CDR3 nucleotides are TGTGCCACCAGTGATCCCGGGACCGCGGGGGAGCAGTACTTC. This encodes CATSDPGTAGEQYF.

On this clonotype itself: This could be a read error, since a much larger clone is one nucleotide away. The chain uses TRBV6-1 and TRBJ1-1, with 7 bases fitting TRBD1. CDR1 and CDR2 from the germline V gene are MNHNS and SASEGT. This CDR3 contains 17 residues. CDR3 DNA: TGTGCCCGCAGTCGCCCCCGACAGGGAGGTTGGGCCACTGAAGCTTTCTTT. Translated: CARSRPRQGGWATEAFF.

J is TRBJ2-7 and V is TRBV29-1; D is unresolved. The CDR3 totals 13 residues. Trimming took 4 bases from V and 2 from J, leaving 12 bases between them. Germline values: CDR1 SQVTM, CDR2 ANQGSEA. The CDR3 DNA follows: TGCAGCGTTGGTGGCAGAAACCCCTACGAGCAGTACTTC. This translates into CSVGGRNPYEQYF.